The clone carrying this T cell receptor beta chain was seen ten or more times. The TCR beta profiling, which covered VDJ combination and CDR3 sequence, was carried out using genomic DNA as the template. One entry per CDR3 protein results from TCRdb running MiXCR on the reads. The table records more than 150,000 distinct CDR3 sequences, approximately 45% of them present only once. J was trimmed by 11 bases and V by 6 bases; bases with no gene match: 7. In germline, CDR1 is SGHRS, CDR2 YFSETQ. CDR3 length equals 14 residues. This record comes from a study of CD8+CD57+ T cells in acquired aplastic anemia.

Sequencing was performed on sorted CD4+, CD8+, or CD8+CD57+ T cells (not recorded which) from PBMCs. The V call is TRBV5-1, the J call TRBJ1-6, with TRBD1 identical over 11 bases. The TCR comes from a human donor in good health. For the CDR3, the DNA is TGCGCCAGCAAACCTGGGACAGGGGGAGCACCCCTCCACTTT. As protein: CASKPGTGGAPLHF.